The clone carrying this T cell receptor beta chain has a handful of counts. Its antigen is undetermined. The sample comes from a study of T cell responses to AZD1222 COVID-19 vaccine. Study in general: Second-dose schedules of about 4 or about 12 weeks were combined.

Here immunoSEQ multiplex PCR was the method, and the copy in TCRdb shows in-frame clones only, minus some. In the table there are some 150,000 clones, more than 75% of which are singletons. Study-wide findings and caveats: The donors showed a predominance of white British ancestry and of females, with possible underestimation of clonal diversity.

The material sequenced was peripheral blood, taken on day 0 of AZD1222 vaccination. The sequence came from an adult in good health.

The CDR3 region is CASSLWSGVGYEQYF. CDR3 DNA sequence: TGTGCCAGCAGCTTATGGTCGGGAGTAGGGTACGAGCAGTACTTC. This chain joins TRBV7-9 and TRBJ2-7; the D gene is possibly TRBD2 (6 bases). Looked up from germline, CDR1 is SEHNR and CDR2 is FQNEAQ (reference sequence). The V gene lost 2 bases and the J gene lost 4 bases, with 15 bases spanning the gap. The CDR3 has 15 amino acids.